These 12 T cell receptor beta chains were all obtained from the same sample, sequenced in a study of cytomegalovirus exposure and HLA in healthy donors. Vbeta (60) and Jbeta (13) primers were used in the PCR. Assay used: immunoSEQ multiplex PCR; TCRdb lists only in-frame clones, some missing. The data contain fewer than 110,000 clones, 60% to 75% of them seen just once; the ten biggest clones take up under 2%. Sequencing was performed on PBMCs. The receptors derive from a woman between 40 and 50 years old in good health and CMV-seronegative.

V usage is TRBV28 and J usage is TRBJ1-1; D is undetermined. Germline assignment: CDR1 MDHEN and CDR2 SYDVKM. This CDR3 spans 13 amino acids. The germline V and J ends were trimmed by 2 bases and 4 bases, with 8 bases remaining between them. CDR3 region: CASSLLQVTEAFF. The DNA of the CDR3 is TGTGCCAGCAGTTTACTCCAGGTCACTGAAGCTTTCTTT.

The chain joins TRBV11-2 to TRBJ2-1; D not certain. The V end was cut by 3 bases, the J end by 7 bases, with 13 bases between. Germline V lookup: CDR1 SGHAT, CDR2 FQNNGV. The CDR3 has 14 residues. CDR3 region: CASSLRQPRNEQFF. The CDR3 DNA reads TGTGCCAGCAGCTTGCGCCAACCCAGGAATGAGCAGTTCTTC.

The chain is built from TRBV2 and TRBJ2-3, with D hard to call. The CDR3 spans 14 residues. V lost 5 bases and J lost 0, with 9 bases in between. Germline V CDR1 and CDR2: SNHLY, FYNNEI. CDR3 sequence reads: CASSRMGSTDTQYF. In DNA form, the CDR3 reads TGTGCCAGCAGTCGGATGGGCAGCACAGATACGCAGTATTTT.

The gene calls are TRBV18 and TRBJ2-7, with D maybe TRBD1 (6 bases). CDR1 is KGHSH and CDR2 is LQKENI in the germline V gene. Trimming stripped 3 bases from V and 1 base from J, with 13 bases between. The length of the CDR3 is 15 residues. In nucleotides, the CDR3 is TGTGCCAGCTCACCCTCATGGACAGATTCCTACGAGCAGTACTTC. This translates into CASSPSWTDSYEQYF.

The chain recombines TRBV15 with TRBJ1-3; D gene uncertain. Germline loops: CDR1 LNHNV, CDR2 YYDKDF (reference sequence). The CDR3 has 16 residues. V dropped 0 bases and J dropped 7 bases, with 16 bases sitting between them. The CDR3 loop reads CATSRDRDLVGNTIYF. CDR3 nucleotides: TGTGCCACCAGCAGAGACCGGGATTTAGTGGGCAACACCATATATTTT.

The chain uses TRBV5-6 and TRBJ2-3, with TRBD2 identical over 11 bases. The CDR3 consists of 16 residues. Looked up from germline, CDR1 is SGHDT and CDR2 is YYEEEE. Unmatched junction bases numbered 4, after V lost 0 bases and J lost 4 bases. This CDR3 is CASSLVLAGGSDTQYF. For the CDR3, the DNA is TGTGCCAGCAGCTTGGTGTTAGCGGGGGGGTCAGATACGCAGTATTTT.

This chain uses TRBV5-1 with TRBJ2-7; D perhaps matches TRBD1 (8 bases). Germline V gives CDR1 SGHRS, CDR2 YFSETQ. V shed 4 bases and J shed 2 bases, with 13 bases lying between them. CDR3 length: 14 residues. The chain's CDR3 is CASSVTGGAYEQYF. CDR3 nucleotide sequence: TGCGCCAGCAGCGTTACAGGGGGGGCCTACGAGCAGTACTTC. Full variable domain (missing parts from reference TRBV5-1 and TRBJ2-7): KAGVTQTPRYLIKTRGQQVTLSCSPISGHRSVSWYQQTPGQGLQFLFEYFSETQRNKGNFPGRFSGRQFSNSRSEMNVSTLELGDSALYLCASSVTGGAYEQYFGPGTRLTVT.

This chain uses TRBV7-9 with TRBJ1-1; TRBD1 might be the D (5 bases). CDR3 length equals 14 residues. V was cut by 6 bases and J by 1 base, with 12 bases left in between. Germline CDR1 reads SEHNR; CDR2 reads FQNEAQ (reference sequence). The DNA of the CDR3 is TGTGCCAGCAGACCTATGGGGGGGAACACTGAAGCTTTCTTT. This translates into CASRPMGGNTEAFF.

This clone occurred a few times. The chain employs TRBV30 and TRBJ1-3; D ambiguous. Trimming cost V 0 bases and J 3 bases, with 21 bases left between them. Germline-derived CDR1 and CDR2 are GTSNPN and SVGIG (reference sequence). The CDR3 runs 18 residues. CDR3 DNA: TGTGCCTGGAGTGTAACAGCCCTTCGGGGTAATCGTGGAAACACCATATATTTT. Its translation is CAWSVTALRGNRGNTIYF.

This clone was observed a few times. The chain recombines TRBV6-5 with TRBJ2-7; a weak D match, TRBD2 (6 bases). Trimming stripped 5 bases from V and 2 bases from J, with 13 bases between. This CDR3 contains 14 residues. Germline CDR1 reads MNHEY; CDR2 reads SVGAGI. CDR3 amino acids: CASSNGGGAYEQYF. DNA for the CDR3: TGTGCCAGCAGTAACGGTGGCGGGGCCTACGAGCAGTACTTC.

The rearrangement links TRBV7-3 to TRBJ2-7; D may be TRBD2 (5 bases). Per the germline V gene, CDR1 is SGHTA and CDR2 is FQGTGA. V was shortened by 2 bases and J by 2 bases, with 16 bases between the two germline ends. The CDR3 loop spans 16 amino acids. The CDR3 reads CASSLGGRGGAYEQYF. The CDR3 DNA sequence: TGTGCCAGCAGCTTAGGTGGCAGAGGAGGAGCCTACGAGCAGTACTTC.

The CDR3 is CASSLSGTASGNTIYF. The DNA of the CDR3 is TGCGCCAGCAGCTTGTCCGGGACAGCCTCTGGAAACACCATATATTTT. This chain joins TRBV5-1 and TRBJ1-3; 7 bases map to TRBD1. The germline CDR1 and CDR2 sequences are SGHRS and YFSETQ. The CDR3 has 16 residues. V was pared by 1 base and J by 0 bases, with 4 bases of the junction left unmatched. The whole variable domain, remainder taken from reference TRBV5-1 and TRBJ1-3, is KAGVTQTPRYLIKTRGQQVTLSCSPISGHRSVSWYQQTPGQGLQFLFEYFSETQRNKGNFPGRFSGRQFSNSRSEMNVSTLELGDSALYLCASSLSGTASGNTIYFGEGSWLTVV.